These 25 T cell receptor beta chains share one sample of origin, sequenced in a study of T cell changes during pregnancy in multiple sclerosis. Sequencing was performed with immunoSEQ multiplex PCR; in TCRdb, only in-frame clones are kept and a portion is missing. The repertoire holds under 35,000 clones, with nearly 90% as singletons. The sample here was CD4+ T cells from peripheral blood mononuclear cells, taken in the third trimester of pregnancy. The receptors come from a female donor in good health, enrolled as a control in a pregnancy study.

V gene TRBV6-1 combines with J gene TRBJ1-4, with a tentative D call TRBD1 (6 bases). The CDR3 is made up of 16 amino acids. Trimming took off 2 bases at V and 5 bases at J, with 15 bases between the two ends. Germline values: CDR1 MNHNS, CDR2 SASEGT. CDR3 sequence reads: CASSERGDGGNEKLFF. In DNA, the CDR3 is TGTGCCAGCAGTGAAAGGGGGGACGGGGGGAATGAAAAACTGTTTTTT.

The chain has TRBV11-3 and TRBJ1-1; 7 bases are shared with TRBD1. Germline-derived CDR1 and CDR2 are SGHNT and YENEEA. Unmatched junction bases numbered 4, after V lost 3 bases and J lost 0 bases. There are 15 residues in the CDR3. The CDR3 loop is CASSFTGALNTEAFF. In nucleotides, the CDR3 is TGTGCCAGCAGCTTCACAGGGGCTTTGAACACTGAAGCTTTCTTT.

This rearrangement joins TRBV9 to TRBJ2-1; D not resolved. The CDR3 has 16 residues. Germline CDR1 is SGDLS and CDR2 is YYNGEE. The V end lost 0 bases, the J end lost 2 bases, and 12 bases lay between the germline ends. The CDR3 is CASSVESHLPYNEQFF. The CDR3 DNA reads as TGTGCCAGCAGCGTAGAGTCCCATCTACCCTACAATGAGCAGTTCTTC.

A note on this clone: The identical CDR3 is also encoded by other nucleotide sequences in the sample. The V call is TRBV7-2, the J call TRBJ2-2; D not resolved. V was trimmed by 1 base and J by 0 bases, leaving 9 bases between them. The CDR3 is 16 residues long. The V gene's germline CDR1 is SGHTA and CDR2 FQGNSA. The CDR3 coding sequence is TGTGCCAGCAGCTTAGTAGGCGGCGCGAACACCGGGGAGCTGTTTTTT. Translating it yields CASSLVGGANTGELFF.

In its sample, this clone was seen once. CDR3 sequence reads: CASSLTGDTSTGELFF. DNA for the CDR3: TGTGCCAGCTCCCTGACAGGGGACACGAGCACCGGGGAGCTGTTTTTT. This sequence joins TRBV18 and TRBJ2-2, with 8 bases lining up with TRBD1. Germline V gives CDR1 KGHSH, CDR2 LQKENI. The length of the CDR3 is 16 residues. The V gene end was trimmed by 6 bases and the J gene end by 4 bases; junction bases not matched to a gene: 10.

The chain combines TRBV19 with TRBJ2-2; no clear D gene. This CDR3 has 15 residues. The germline CDR1 and CDR2 sequences are LNHDA and SQIVND (reference sequence). V shed 1 base and J shed 7 bases, with 13 bases lying between them. The CDR3: CASSIAPATGGELFF. DNA for the CDR3: TGTGCCAGTAGTATAGCCCCGGCGACGGGCGGGGAGCTGTTTTTT. The whole variable domain, filled in from reference TRBV19 and TRBJ2-2, reads DGGITQSPKYLFRKEGQNVTLSCEQNLNHDAMYWYRQDPGQGLRLIYYSQIVNDFQKGDIAEGYSVSREKKESFPLTVTSAQKNPTAFYLCASSIAPATGGELFFGEGSRLTVL.

The J gene is TRBJ1-6, the V gene TRBV9; the match to TRBD1 covers 9 bases. The CDR3 totals 16 residues. The V gene end was trimmed by 4 bases and the J gene end by 5 bases; junction bases not matched to a gene: 7. CDR1 and CDR2 from the germline V gene are SGDLS and YYNGEE. CDR3 residues: CASSLGDRDNNSPLHF. Here the CDR3 DNA reads TGTGCCAGCAGCTTAGGGGACAGGGATAATAATTCACCCCTCCACTTT.

The rearrangement links TRBV18 to TRBJ2-7, with TRBD1 matching 9 bases. Trimming removed 6 bases from V and 5 bases from J; junction bases left unmatched: 5. CDR3 length equals 13 residues. Germline CDR1 is KGHSH and CDR2 is LQKENI. CDR3 in amino acids: CASSRDRDDEQYF. The CDR3 nucleotides read TGTGCCAGCTCGAGGGACAGGGACGACGAGCAGTACTTC. The full variable domain, in which reference TRBV18 and TRBJ2-7 provide the parts outside the CDR3, is NAGVMQNPRHLVRRRGQEARLRCSPMKGHSHVYWYRQLPEEGLKFMVYLQKENIIDESGMPKERFSAEFPKEGPSILRIQQVVRGDSAAYFCASSRDRDDEQYFGPGTRLTVT.

The chain has TRBV30 and TRBJ1-2; 8 positions agree with TRBD1. The CDR3 runs 15 residues. Germline CDR1 GTSNPN, CDR2 SVGIG (reference sequence). The V segment lost 4 bases and the J segment 1 base; nucleotides outside the gene matches: 8. The CDR3 DNA is TGTGCCTGGATAGACAGACAGGGGTATAACTATGGCTACACCTTC. This sequence encodes CAWIDRQGYNYGYTF.

The V gene is TRBV5-1, the J gene TRBJ2-3; weak D call: TRBD2 (5 bases). The germline gives CDR1 SGHRS, CDR2 YFSETQ. CDR3 length: 15 residues. V was trimmed by 4 bases and J by 3 bases, leaving 15 bases between them. The CDR3 reads CASSMGARGTDTQYF. The CDR3, as DNA: TGCGCCAGCAGCATGGGCGCCCGAGGGACAGATACGCAGTATTTT.

The sample holds one count of this clone. The chain links TRBV9 to TRBJ1-3; D possibly corresponds to TRBD1 (5 bases). There are 16 residues in the CDR3. Germline CDR1 SGDLS, CDR2 YYNGEE. V lost 3 bases to trimming and J lost 4 bases, with 17 bases between them. In DNA form, the CDR3 reads TGTGCCAGCAGCGCGCTGACGGGGGGGGTAGGAAACACCATATATTTT. It yields the protein CASSALTGGVGNTIYF.

This clone was counted a single time. The chain recombines TRBV6-1 with TRBJ2-1; maybe TRBD1 (5 bases). The CDR3 sequence is 16 residues long. V lost 0 bases and J lost 10, with 19 bases in between. CDR1 is MNHNS and CDR2 is SASEGT in the germline V gene. The CDR3 nucleotides read TGTGCCAGCAGTGAAGCTTCACAGGTAGGGGTTGGGGAGCAGTTCTTC. Encoded protein: CASSEASQVGVGEQFF.

The genes are TRBV29-1 and TRBJ2-3; 11 nucleotides agree with TRBD2. The CDR3 runs to 13 residues. Germline CDR1 is SQVTM and CDR2 is ANQGSEA. V trimming: 2 bases; J trimming: 5 bases; junction bases outside the gene matches: 0. In nucleotides, the CDR3 is TGCAGCGTTGAACTAGCGGGAGGAGATACGCAGTATTTT. It codes for CSVELAGGDTQYF.

This clone was seen once. This chain links TRBV18 with TRBJ2-1; the match to TRBD2 covers 7 bases. The CDR3 contains 14 residues. V lost 5 bases, J lost 3 bases, and 4 bases stayed unmatched. CDR1 and CDR2 (germline): KGHSH, LQKENI. The CDR3 sequence: CASSTRDYYNEQFF. In nucleotides, the CDR3 is TGTGCCAGCTCAACGCGGGACTACTACAATGAGCAGTTCTTC.

The rearrangement joins TRBV9 to TRBJ1-3; D is ambiguous. Trimming cost V 2 bases and J 8 bases, with 8 bases left between them. The CDR3 has 12 residues. Germline V lookup: CDR1 SGDLS, CDR2 YYNGEE. The CDR3 DNA sequence: TGTGCCAGCAGCGTGTCGGCGGACACCATATATTTT. As protein: CASSVSADTIYF.

This CDR3 is CASSYSSGRGAETQYF. In DNA form, the CDR3 reads TGTGCCAGCAGTTACTCGAGCGGGAGAGGGGCAGAGACCCAGTACTTC. V and J are TRBV6-6 and TRBJ2-5; TRBD2 matches at 8 bases. The CDR3 contains 16 residues. Germline trimming cut 0 bases from V and 4 bases from J; bases unmatched to any gene: 7. Germline-derived CDR1 and CDR2 are MNHNY and SVGAGI (reference sequence).

The chain links TRBV5-1 to TRBJ1-3; TRBD1 aligns across 8 bases. The CDR3 is 16 amino acids. V trimming: 1 base; J trimming: 0 bases; junction bases outside the gene matches: 3. Germline V gene lookup returns CDR1 SGHRS and CDR2 YFSETQ. Here the CDR3 reads CASSLQGASSGNTIYF. CDR3 bases: TGCGCCAGCAGCTTGCAGGGGGCCAGCTCTGGAAACACCATATATTTT.

The rearrangement links TRBV6-6 to TRBJ2-7, with 12 positions matching TRBD2. The V gene's germline CDR1 is MNHNY and CDR2 SVGAGI (reference sequence). The CDR3 is 15 amino acids. J gave up 5 bases and V 5 bases, and 7 bases lay outside the gene matches. In nucleotides, the CDR3 is TGTGCCAGCAGTCCAGGGAGACTAGCGGGAGACGAGCAGTACTTC. Translating it yields CASSPGRLAGDEQYF.

This chain links TRBV30 with TRBJ2-3; 12 bases map to TRBD2. Trimming took 2 bases from V and 8 from J; bases not matched to a gene: 11. CDR1 is GTSNPN and CDR2 is SVGIG in the germline V gene (reference sequence). CDR3 length: 16 residues. The CDR3 nucleotides are TGTGCCTGGAGTCCCCAATCTAGCGGGGGGGCAGGTACGCAGTATTTT. Translation gives CAWSPQSSGGAGTQYF.

This sequence joins TRBV19 and TRBJ1-4; D is perhaps TRBD1 (6 bases). Germline V CDR1 and CDR2: LNHDA, SQIVND (reference sequence). The V end was cut by 6 bases, the J end by 5 bases, with 13 bases between. CDR3 length equals 14 residues. CDR3 nucleotides: TGTGCCAGTAGGGCCCGGGGGGCAAATGAAAAACTGTTTTTT. It specifies CASRARGANEKLFF.

The rearrangement links TRBV6-5 to TRBJ2-2; TRBD1 aligns across 9 bases. This CDR3 is 15 amino acids long. Germline CDR1 reads MNHEY; CDR2 reads SVGAGI. Unmatched junction bases numbered 4, after V lost 2 bases and J lost 6 bases. DNA for the CDR3: TGTGCCAGCAGTTACCGGGACAGGGTGGCCGGGGAGCTGTTTTTT. Its protein product is CASSYRDRVAGELFF.

The genes are TRBV4-3 and TRBJ2-5; TRBD2 matches 11 bases. V dropped 4 bases and J dropped 5; count of bases not matched to a gene: 9. The germline V gene has CDR1 LGHNA and CDR2 YSLEER. The CDR3 length is 16 residues. CDR3 DNA sequence: TGCGCCAGCAGCCGATTAGCGGGGGGGCCAGAGGAGACCCAGTACTTC. This codes for CASSRLAGGPEETQYF.

The J gene is TRBJ2-2, the V gene TRBV7-2; TRBD2 agrees at 8 bases. The V segment lost 5 bases and the J segment 7 bases; nucleotides outside the gene matches: 9. Germline assignment: CDR1 SGHTA and CDR2 FQGNSA. This CDR3 region has 15 residues. The CDR3 is CASSPAGASGGELFF. The CDR3 coding sequence is TGTGCCAGCAGCCCAGCGGGGGCCTCGGGCGGGGAGCTGTTTTTT. Full variable domain (missing parts from reference TRBV7-2 and TRBJ2-2): GAGVSQSPSNKVTEKGKDVELRCDPISGHTALYWYRQSLGQGLEFLIYFQGNSAPDKSGLPSDRFSAERTGGSVSTLTIQRTQQEDSAVYLCASSPAGASGGELFFGEGSRLTVL.

The rearrangement uses TRBV19 and TRBJ1-6; D may be TRBD1 (5 bases). Germline lookup yields CDR1 LNHDA and CDR2 SQIVND (reference sequence). V was shortened by 3 bases and J by 7 bases, with 10 bases between the two germline ends. The CDR3 has 14 residues. The CDR3 DNA reads TGTGCCAGTAGTATCAACCGGGGGAATTCACCCCTCCACTTT. This encodes CASSINRGNSPLHF.

This sequence joins TRBV5-6 and TRBJ1-6; D is undetermined. The CDR3 covers 12 residues. Germline V gene data show CDR1 as SGHDT and CDR2 as YYEEEE. With 4 bases removed from V and 7 bases from J, the gap between germline ends came to 6 bases. CDR3 protein: CASSTHNSPLHF. CDR3 bases: TGTGCCAGCAGCACACACAATTCACCCCTCCACTTT.